The 11 T cell receptor beta chains below come from one sample, sequenced in a study of T cells in Graves' hyperthyroidism and ophthalmopathy. Using RNA transcripts as the source, TCR beta CDR3 regions were amplified. HTBI primers were the set used in a first-round RT-PCR of the TCR CDR3. Each CDR3 protein is one row after TCRdb ran MiXCR on the multiplex PCR reads. The sample has some 600,000 distinct CDR3 sequences, 11% to 15% seen once; the top ten hold about 5.8%. Sequenced sample: blood. The receptors derive from a woman aged 25-40 years with Graves' hyperthyroidism that later progressed to Graves' ophthalmopathy.

This clonotype was recorded at least ten times. J is TRBJ2-4 and V is TRBV10-3; 8 positions match TRBD2. The CDR3 has 15 residues. Germline values: CDR1 ENHRY, CDR2 SYGVKD. The J segment lost 7 bases and the V segment lost 3 bases, leaving 8 bases of the junction unmatched. The CDR3 sequence: CAISDGIAGNNIQYF. The CDR3 nucleotides read TGTGCCATCAGTGATGGAATAGCGGGGAATAACATTCAGTACTTC.

The sample holds a few counts of this clonotype. The V and J genes are TRBV4-3 and TRBJ2-3, with 10 bases identical to TRBD2. The CDR3 contains 17 residues. V gave up 3 bases and J gave up 4 bases; unmatched junction bases: 10. The germline CDR1 and CDR2 sequences are LGHNA and YSLEER. In DNA, the CDR3 is TGCGCCAGCAGCCAGGGACCGGGACTAGCGCCTTCAGATACGCAGTATTTT. Its protein product is CASSQGPGLAPSDTQYF.

This clonotype was seen more than once but under ten times. The chain joins TRBV7-3 to TRBJ2-1; 11 nucleotides align to TRBD1. From germline, CDR1 is SGHTA and CDR2 FQGTGA. With 3 bases clipped from V and 8 bases from J, the junction kept 6 bases outside the gene matches. This CDR3 contains 15 residues. The CDR3 loop is CASSFRTGGNDEQFF. The CDR3 DNA reads TGTGCCAGCAGCTTCAGGACAGGGGGCAACGATGAGCAGTTCTTC.

The chain recombines TRBV25-1 with TRBJ2-5; D remains ambiguous. CDR3 size: 14 residues. Germline CDR1 MGHDK, CDR2 SYGVNS. V was shortened by 1 base and J by 5 bases, with 11 bases between the two germline ends. The CDR3 region has the DNA TGTGCCAGCAGTGAATTGTCGGTTCTTGAGACCCAGTACTTC. Translation: CASSELSVLETQYF.

CDR3: CASRLDRGKETQYF. CDR3 nucleotides: TGTGCCAGCAGATTGGACAGGGGAAAAGAGACCCAGTACTTC. The gene calls are TRBV7-2 and TRBJ2-5; 9 positions agree with TRBD1. Trimming removed 6 bases from V and 3 bases from J; junction bases left unmatched: 5. CDR3 length: 14 residues. Germline V CDR1 and CDR2: SGHTA, FQGNSA.

As concerns this clonotype: A clone one base away is much larger, so this may be a read error. The chain links TRBV6-1 to TRBJ2-5; 8 bases agree with TRBD2. This CDR3 contains 16 residues. V was clipped by 6 bases and J by 2 bases; unmatched bases: 11. Germline V CDR1 and CDR2: MNHNS, SASEGT. CDR3 sequence: CASSSLAEGFQETQYF. The DNA of the CDR3 is TGTGCCAGCAGCTCACTAGCGGAAGGCTTTCAAGAGACCCAGTACTTC.

The chain's CDR3 is CASSVVGSGEQFF. In nucleotides, the CDR3 is TGTGCCAGCAGCGTAGTAGGGAGCGGCGAGCAGTTCTTC. This chain joins TRBV9 and TRBJ2-1, with D possibly being TRBD2 (5 bases). Deletions cut 0 bases from V and 10 bases from J, with 11 bases between. Germline V gene lookup returns CDR1 SGDLS and CDR2 YYNGEE. The CDR3 contains 13 residues.

This clonotype showed up many times. The chain uses TRBV28 and TRBJ2-2; no reliable D call. CDR1 and CDR2 (germline): MDHEN, SYDVKM. The length of the CDR3 is 16 residues. V dropped 6 bases and J dropped 2 bases, with 16 bases sitting between them. The CDR3 nucleotides are TGTGCCAGCAGCCGCGCACCGGGTCTTAACACCGGGGAGCTGTTTTTT. This encodes CASSRAPGLNTGELFF.

Many counts were recorded for this clonotype. The chain has TRBV20-1 and TRBJ2-3; TRBD2 is a possible D gene (6 bases). V lost 6 bases and J 4 bases, leaving 11 bases between the germline ends. CDR3 length equals 12 residues. Germline CDR1 reads DFQATT; CDR2 reads SNEGSKA (reference sequence). The CDR3 nucleotides read TGCAGTGCAATGACTAGTTCAGATACGCAGTATTTT. Protein sequence: CSAMTSSDTQYF.

To note about this clonotype: Given a much more abundant clone one base away, this may be a read error. V usage is TRBV3-1 and J usage is TRBJ2-1; 10 nucleotides agree with TRBD2. V gave up 4 bases and J gave up 8 bases; unmatched junction bases: 8. This CDR3 spans 15 amino acids. Germline V gene data show CDR1 as LGHDT and CDR2 as YNNKEL (reference sequence). CDR3: CASSLYLAGGYEQFF. The CDR3 region has the DNA TGTGCCAGCAGCCTTTATTTAGCGGGAGGATATGAGCAGTTCTTC.

This clonotype has ten or more counts. The V and J genes are TRBV7-8 and TRBJ1-1, with 7 bases fitting TRBD1. This CDR3 region has 15 residues. Germline CDR1 reads SGHVS; CDR2 reads FQNEAQ. Losses at the gene ends were 3 bases for V and 1 base for J; bases not matched to a gene: 5. CDR3 sequence reads: CASSFSGTANTEAFF. The CDR3 nucleotides are TGTGCCAGCAGCTTTTCCGGGACAGCGAACACTGAAGCTTTCTTT.